The subject of this entry is one T cell receptor (beta chain). This specimen belongs to a study of blood T cell repertoires in COVID-19. About the research overall: Both acute and convalescent COVID-19 samples were obtained from the United States, Italy and Spain. Nucleic acid was either cDNA or gDNA, and it came from T cells, B-cell-depleted T cells, or PBMCs.

V was cut by 3 bases and J by 0 bases, with 9 bases left in between. This CDR3 contains 14 residues. Germline-derived CDR1 and CDR2 are DFQATT and SNEGSKA (reference sequence). Authors' processing steps: Using reference gene primer amplification, nucleated cell counts were estimated. Some clones are missing from TCRdb's copy, which holds only in-frame ones; the method was immunoSEQ multiplex PCR. V and J calls and clone size follow that table, whereas D and trimming were derived from the DNA. This sample yields under 300,000 clones, of which 75% to 90% are seen a single time; around 4.5% belongs to the top ten.

This TCR came from a man aged 60-69 years who had recovered from COVID-19. Specimen: peripheral blood. The chain couples TRBV20-1 to TRBJ2-1, with unresolved D. The CDR3 region has the DNA TGCAGTGCTAGTCCCACTGCCTCCTACAATGAGCAGTTCTTC. Protein product: CSASPTASYNEQFF.